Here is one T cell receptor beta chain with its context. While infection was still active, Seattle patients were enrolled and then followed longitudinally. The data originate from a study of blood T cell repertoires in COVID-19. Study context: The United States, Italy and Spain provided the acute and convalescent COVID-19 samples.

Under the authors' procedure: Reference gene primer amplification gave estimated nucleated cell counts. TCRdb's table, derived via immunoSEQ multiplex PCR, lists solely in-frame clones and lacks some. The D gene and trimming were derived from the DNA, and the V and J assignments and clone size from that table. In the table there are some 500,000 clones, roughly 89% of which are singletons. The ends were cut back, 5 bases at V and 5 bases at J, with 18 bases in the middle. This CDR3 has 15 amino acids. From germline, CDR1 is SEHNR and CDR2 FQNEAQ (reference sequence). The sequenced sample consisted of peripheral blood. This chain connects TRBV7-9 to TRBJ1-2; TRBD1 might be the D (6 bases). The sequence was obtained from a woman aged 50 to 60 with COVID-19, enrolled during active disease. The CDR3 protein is CASSKTRGGAYGYTF. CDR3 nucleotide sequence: TGTGCCAGCAGCAAAACCCGGGGGGGCGCGTATGGCTACACCTTC.